This T cell receptor beta chain was profiled in a study of identical twins. This clonotype was recorded once. MiXCR, run by TCRdb on the 5' RACE reads, gives a single entry per CDR3 protein. Of around 1.7 million distinct CDR3 sequences in the sample, roughly a third were seen once. The trim removed 4 bases at V and 1 base at J, leaving 13 bases unmatched. The germline V gene has CDR1 DFQATT and CDR2 SNEGSKA (reference sequence). The CDR3 spans 17 residues. The TCR sequence derives from a newborn girl in good health. The J gene is TRBJ2-1, the V gene TRBV20-1; TRBD2 agrees at 7 bases. The sample comprised cord blood. The CDR3 nucleotides read TGCAGTGCTACCGGGACTAACCCCTCGAGGTCCTACAATGAGCAGTTCTTC. Translated, it gives CSATGTNPSRSYNEQFF.